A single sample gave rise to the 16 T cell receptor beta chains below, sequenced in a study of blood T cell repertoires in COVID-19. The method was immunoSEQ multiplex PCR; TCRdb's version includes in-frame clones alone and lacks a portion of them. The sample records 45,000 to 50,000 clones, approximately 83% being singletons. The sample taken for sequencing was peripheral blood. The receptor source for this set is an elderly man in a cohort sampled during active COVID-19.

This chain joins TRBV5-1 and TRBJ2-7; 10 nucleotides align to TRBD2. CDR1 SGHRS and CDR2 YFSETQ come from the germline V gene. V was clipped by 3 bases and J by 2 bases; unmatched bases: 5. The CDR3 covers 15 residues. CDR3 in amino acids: CASSSPGLATYEQYF. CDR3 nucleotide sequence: TGCGCCAGCAGCTCCCCGGGACTAGCGACCTACGAGCAGTACTTC.

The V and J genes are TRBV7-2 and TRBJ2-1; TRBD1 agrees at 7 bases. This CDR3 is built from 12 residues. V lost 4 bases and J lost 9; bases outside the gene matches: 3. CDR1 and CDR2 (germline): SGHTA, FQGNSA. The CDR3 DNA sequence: TGTGCCAGCAGCTCGACAGGGCCTGAGCAGTTCTTC. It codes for CASSSTGPEQFF.

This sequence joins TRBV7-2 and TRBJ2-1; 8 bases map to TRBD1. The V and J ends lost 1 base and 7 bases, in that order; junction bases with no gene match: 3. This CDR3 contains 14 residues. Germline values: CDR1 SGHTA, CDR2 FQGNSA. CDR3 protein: CASSLGDRKNEQFF. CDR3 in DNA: TGTGCCAGCAGCTTAGGGGACAGGAAAAATGAGCAGTTCTTC.

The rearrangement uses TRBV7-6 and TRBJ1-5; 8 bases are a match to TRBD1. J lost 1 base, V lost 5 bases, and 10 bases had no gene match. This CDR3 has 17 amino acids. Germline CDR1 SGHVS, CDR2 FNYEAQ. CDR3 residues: CASSKETGGRSNQPQHF. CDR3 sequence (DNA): TGTGCCAGCAGCAAAGAAACAGGGGGAAGGAGCAATCAGCCCCAGCATTTT.

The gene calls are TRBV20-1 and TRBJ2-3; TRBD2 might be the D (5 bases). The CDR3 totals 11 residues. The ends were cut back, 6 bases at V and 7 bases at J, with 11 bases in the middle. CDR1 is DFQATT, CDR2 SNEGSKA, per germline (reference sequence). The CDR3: CSAARGYTQYF. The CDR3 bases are TGCAGTGCGGCCCGCGGGTATACGCAGTATTTT.

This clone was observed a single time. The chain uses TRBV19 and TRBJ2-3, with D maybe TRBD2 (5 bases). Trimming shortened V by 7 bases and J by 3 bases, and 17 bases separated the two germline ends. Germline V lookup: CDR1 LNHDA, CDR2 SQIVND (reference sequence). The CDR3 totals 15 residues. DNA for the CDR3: TGTGCCAGTAAAGGTTCCCATCGGACTACAGATACGCAGTATTTT. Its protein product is CASKGSHRTTDTQYF. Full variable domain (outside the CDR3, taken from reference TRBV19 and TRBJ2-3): DGGITQSPKYLFRKEGQNVTLSCEQNLNHDAMYWYRQDPGQGLRLIYYSQIVNDFQKGDIAEGYSVSREKKESFPLTVTSAQKNPTAFYLCASKGSHRTTDTQYFGPGTRLTVL.

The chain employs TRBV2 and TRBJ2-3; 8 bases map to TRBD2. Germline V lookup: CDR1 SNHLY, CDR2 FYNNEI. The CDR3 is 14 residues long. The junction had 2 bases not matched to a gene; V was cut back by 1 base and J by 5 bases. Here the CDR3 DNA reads TGTGCCAGCAGTGAAGGCCTAGCGGGAGATACGCAGTATTTT. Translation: CASSEGLAGDTQYF. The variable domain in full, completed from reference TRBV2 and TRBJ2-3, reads EPEVTQTPSHQVTQMGQEVILRCVPISNHLYFYWYRQILGQKVEFLVSFYNNEISEKSEIFDDQFSVERPDGSNFTLKIRSTKLEDSAMYFCASSEGLAGDTQYFGPGTRLTVL.

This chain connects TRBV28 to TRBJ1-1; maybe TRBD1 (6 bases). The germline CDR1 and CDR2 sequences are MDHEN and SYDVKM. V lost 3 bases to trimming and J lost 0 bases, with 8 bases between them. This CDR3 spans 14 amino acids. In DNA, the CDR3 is TGTGCCAGCAGTTTCCGGGACATGAACACTGAAGCTTTCTTT. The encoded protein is CASSFRDMNTEAFF.

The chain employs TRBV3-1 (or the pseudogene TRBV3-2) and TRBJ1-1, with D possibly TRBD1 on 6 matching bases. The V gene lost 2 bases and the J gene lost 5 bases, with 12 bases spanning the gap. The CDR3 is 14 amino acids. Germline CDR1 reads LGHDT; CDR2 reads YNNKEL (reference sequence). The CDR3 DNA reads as TGTGCCAGCAGCCAACCAGGGGTCGGAACTGAAGCTTTCTTT. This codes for CASSQPGVGTEAFF.

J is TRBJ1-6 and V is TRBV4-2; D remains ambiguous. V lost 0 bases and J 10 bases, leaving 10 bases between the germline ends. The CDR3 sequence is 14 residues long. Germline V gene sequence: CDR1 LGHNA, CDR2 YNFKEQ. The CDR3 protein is CASSQEPVESPLHF. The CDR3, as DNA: TGTGCCAGCAGCCAAGAGCCGGTGGAGTCACCCCTCCACTTT.

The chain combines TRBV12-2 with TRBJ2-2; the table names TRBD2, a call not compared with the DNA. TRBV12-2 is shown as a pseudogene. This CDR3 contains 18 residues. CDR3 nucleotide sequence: TGTGCAAGTCGCTTAGCGCAACCTAGCGGGGGGGCCTCCGGGGAGCTGTTTTTT. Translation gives CASRLAQPSGGASGELFF.

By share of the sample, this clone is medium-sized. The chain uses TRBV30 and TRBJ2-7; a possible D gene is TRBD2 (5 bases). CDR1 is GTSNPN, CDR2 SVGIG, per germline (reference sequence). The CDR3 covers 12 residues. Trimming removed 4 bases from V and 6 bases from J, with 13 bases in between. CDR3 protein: CAWTRRGIEQYF. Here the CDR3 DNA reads TGTGCCTGGACCAGGCGAGGGATCGAGCAGTACTTC.

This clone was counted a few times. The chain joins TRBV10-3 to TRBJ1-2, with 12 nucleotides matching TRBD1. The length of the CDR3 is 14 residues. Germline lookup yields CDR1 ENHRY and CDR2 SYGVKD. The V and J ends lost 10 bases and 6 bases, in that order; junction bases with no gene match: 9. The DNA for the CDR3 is TGTGCCACAATCCGGGACAGGGGGCTGGATGGCTACACCTTC. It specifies CATIRDRGLDGYTF.

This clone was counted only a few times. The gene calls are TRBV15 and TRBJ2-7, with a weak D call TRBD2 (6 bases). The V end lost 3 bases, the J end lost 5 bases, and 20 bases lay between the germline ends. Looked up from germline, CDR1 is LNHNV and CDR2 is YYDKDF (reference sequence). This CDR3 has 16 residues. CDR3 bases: TGTGCCACCAGCAGTGACGGTGCGGGAAGTGTAAACGAGCAGTACTTC. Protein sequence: CATSSDGAGSVNEQYF. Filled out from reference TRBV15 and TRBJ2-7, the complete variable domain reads DAMVIQNPRYQVTQFGKPVTLSCSQTLNHNVMYWYQQKSSQAPKLLFHYYDKDFNNEADTPDNFQSRRPNTSFCFLDIRSPGLGDTAMYLCATSSDGAGSVNEQYFGPGTRLTVT.

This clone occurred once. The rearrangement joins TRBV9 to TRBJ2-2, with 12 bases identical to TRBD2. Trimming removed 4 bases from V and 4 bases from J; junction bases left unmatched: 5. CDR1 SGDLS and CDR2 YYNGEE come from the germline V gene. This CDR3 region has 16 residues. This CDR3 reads CASSSLAGGPTGELFF. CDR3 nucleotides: TGTGCCAGCAGCTCACTAGCGGGGGGCCCCACCGGGGAGCTGTTTTTT.

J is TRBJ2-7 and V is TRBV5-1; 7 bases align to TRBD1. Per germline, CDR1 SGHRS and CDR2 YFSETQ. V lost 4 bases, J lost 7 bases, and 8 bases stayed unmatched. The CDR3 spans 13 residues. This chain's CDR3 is CASSHPTGLEQYF. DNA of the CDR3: TGCGCCAGCAGCCACCCGACAGGGTTGGAGCAGTACTTC.